This T cell receptor (beta chain) came from a study of lymphopenia after photon versus proton radiotherapy. Overall study results and limits: Better survival with proton therapy was suggested as possible, not demonstrated. Post-nadir TCR diversity decline inversely tracked overall survival among those who died. Proton therapy kept repertoires fairly stable, unlike photons, which gained effector/memory cells.

Deletions cut 10 bases from V and 8 bases from J, with 17 bases between. Germline V gene data show CDR1 as KGHSH and CDR2 as LQKENI. CDR3 length: 13 amino acids. Points on this clone: The target antigen is unknown.

The table came from immunoSEQ multiplex PCR; TCRdb's copy has only in-frame clones and leaves some out. The table includes some 40,000 clones, roughly 90% detected once. Sequencing used peripheral blood, obtained from a patient treated with photon-based radiotherapy. The sequence was obtained from a man in his sixties with cholangiocarcinoma. The chain uses TRBV18 and TRBJ1-4; the D gene is possibly TRBD1 (5 bases). CDR3 region: CATSSVQGEKLFF. CDR3 sequence (DNA): TGTGCCACCTCCAGTGTGCAGGGCGAAAAACTGTTTTTT.